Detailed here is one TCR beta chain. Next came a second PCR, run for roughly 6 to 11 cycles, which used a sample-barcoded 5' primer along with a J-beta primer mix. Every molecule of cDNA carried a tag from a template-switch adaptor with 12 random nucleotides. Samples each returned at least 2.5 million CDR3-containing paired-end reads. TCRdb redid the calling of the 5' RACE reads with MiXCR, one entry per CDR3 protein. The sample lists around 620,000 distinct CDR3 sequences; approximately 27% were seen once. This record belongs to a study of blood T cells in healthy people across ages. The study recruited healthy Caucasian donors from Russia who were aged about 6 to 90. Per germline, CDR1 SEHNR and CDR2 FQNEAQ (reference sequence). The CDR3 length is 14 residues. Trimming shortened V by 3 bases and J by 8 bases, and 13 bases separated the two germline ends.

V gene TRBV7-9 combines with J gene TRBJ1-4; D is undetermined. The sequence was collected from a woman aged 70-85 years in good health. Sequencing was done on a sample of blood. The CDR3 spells CASSFRLNGEKLFF. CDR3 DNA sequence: TGTGCCAGCAGCTTTAGACTAAACGGGGAAAAACTGTTTTTT. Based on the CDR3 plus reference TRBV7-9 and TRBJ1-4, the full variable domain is DTGVSQNPRHKITKRGQNVTFRCDPISEHNRLYWYRQTLGQGPEFLTYFQNEAQLEKSRLLSDRFSAERPKGSFSTLEIQRTEQGDSAMYLCASSFRLNGEKLFFGSGTQLSVL.